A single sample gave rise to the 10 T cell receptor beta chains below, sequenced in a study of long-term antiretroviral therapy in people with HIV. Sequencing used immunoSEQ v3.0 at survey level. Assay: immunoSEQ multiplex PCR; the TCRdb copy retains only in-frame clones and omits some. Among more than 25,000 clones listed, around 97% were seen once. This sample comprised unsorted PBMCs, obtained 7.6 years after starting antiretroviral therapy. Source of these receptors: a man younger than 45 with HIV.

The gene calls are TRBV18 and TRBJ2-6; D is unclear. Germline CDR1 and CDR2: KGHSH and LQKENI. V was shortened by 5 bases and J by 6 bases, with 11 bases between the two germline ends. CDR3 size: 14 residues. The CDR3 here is CASSGSHPANVLTF. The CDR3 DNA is TGTGCCAGCTCAGGCAGCCACCCGGCCAACGTCCTGACTTTC.

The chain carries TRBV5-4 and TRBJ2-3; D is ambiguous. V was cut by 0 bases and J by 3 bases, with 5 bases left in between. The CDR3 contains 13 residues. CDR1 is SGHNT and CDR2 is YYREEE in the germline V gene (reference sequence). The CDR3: CASSLGLTDTQYF. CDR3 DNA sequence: TGTGCCAGCAGCTTGGGGTTAACAGATACGCAGTATTTT.

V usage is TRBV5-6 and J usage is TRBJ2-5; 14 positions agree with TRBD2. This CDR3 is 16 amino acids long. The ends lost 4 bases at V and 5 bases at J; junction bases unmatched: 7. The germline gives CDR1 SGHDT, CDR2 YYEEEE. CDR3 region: CASSTWTSGRWETQYF. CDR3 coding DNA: TGTGCCAGCAGCACATGGACTAGCGGGAGGTGGGAGACCCAGTACTTC.

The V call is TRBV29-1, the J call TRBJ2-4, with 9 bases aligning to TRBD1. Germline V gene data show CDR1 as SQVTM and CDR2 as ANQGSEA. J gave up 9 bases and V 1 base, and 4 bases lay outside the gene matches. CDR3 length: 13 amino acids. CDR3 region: CSVEGQGVGIQYF. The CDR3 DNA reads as TGCAGCGTTGAAGGACAGGGGGTGGGCATTCAGTACTTC.

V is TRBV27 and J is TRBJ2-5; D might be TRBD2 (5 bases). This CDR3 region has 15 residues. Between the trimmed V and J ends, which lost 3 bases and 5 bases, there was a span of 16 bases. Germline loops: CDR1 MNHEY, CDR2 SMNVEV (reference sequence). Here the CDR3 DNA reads TGTGCCAGCAGTTTTGTATTCGGACTCAGCGAGACCCAGTACTTC. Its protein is CASSFVFGLSETQYF.

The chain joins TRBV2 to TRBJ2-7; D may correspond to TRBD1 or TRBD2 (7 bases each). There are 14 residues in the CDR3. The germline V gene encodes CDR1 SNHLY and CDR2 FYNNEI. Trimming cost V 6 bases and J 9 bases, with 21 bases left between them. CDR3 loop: CASSRRQGGSRQYF. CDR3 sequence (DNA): TGTGCCAGCAGCCGCAGACAGGGAGGGTCTAGGCAGTACTTC.

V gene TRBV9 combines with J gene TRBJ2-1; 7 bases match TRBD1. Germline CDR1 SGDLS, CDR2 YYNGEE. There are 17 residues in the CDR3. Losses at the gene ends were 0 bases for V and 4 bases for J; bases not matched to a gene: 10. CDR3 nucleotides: TGTGCCAGCAGCGTAGGAAGGTGGGGGACAGAGTACAATGAGCAGTTCTTC. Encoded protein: CASSVGRWGTEYNEQFF.

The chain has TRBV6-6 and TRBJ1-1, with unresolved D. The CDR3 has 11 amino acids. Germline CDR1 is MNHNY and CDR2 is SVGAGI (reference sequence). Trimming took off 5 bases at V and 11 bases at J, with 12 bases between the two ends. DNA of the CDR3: TGTGCCAGCAGTCGCAACGACCGCGCTTTCTTT. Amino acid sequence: CASSRNDRAFF.

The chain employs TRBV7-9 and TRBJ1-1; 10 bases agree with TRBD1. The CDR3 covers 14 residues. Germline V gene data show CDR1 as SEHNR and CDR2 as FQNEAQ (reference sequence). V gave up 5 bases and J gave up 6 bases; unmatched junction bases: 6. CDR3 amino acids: CASSPFGQGAEAFF. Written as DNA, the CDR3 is TGTGCCAGCAGCCCGTTCGGACAGGGGGCTGAAGCTTTCTTT.

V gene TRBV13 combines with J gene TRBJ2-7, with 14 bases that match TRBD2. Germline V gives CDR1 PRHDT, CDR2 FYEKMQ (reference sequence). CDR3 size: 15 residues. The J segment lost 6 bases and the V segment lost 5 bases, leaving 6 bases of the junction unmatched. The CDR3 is CASSQRLAGGLEQYF. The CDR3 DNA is TGTGCCAGCAGCCAAAGACTAGCGGGGGGGCTCGAGCAGTACTTC. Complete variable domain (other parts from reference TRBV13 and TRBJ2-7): AAGVIQSPRHLIKEKRETATLKCYPIPRHDTVYWYQQGPGQDPQFLISFYEKMQSDKGSIPDRFSAQQFSDYHSELNMSSLELGDSALYFCASSQRLAGGLEQYFGPGTRLTVT.